The 15 T cell receptor beta chains reported below all come from one sample, sequenced in a study of graft-versus-host responses after intestinal transplantation. Sequenced by immunoSEQ multiplex PCR; TCRdb stores in-frame clones only, minus some. The data contain 45,000 to 55,000 clones, 80% to 95% of them singletons. The material was PBMCs, obtained around 800 days after a first intestinal transplant, on the day of a second. These receptors were taken from a human patient who received an intestinal transplant, so some T cells may come from the graft donor.

The chain employs TRBV5-1 and TRBJ1-5; tentative D call: TRBD1 (6 bases). V was trimmed by 5 bases and J by 1 base, leaving 10 bases between them. The CDR3 runs 14 residues. Germline loops: CDR1 SGHRS, CDR2 YFSETQ. The CDR3 bases are TGCGCCAGCAGTATCGGGGGCAGCAATCAGCCCCAGCATTTT. Protein: CASSIGGSNQPQHF.

This clone was recorded once. This rearrangement joins TRBV9 to TRBJ2-6; D may be TRBD1 (6 bases). Germline V gene lookup returns CDR1 SGDLS and CDR2 YYNGEE. V was shortened by 1 base and J by 0 bases, with 11 bases between the two germline ends. This CDR3 has 17 amino acids. The CDR3 DNA reads as TGTGCCAGCAGCGTAAACAGGGCAAGCTCTGGGGCCAACGTCCTGACTTTC. Translated, it gives CASSVNRASSGANVLTF.

The CDR3 coding sequence is TGCAGCGTTCCGCCGGACAGGGAGCATGGCTACACCTTC. Translating it yields CSVPPDREHGYTF. The V call is TRBV29-1, the J call TRBJ1-2; 8 bases are shared with TRBD1. This CDR3 is built from 13 residues. The germline V gene encodes CDR1 SQVTM and CDR2 ANQGSEA. V was pared by 5 bases and J by 6 bases, with 8 bases of the junction left unmatched.

The chain is built from TRBV27 and TRBJ2-3; 9 bases align to TRBD1. The CDR3 runs 16 residues. The germline CDR1 and CDR2 sequences are MNHEY and SMNVEV (reference sequence). The junction had 6 bases not matched to a gene; V was cut back by 1 base and J by 4 bases. This CDR3 is CASSLFRGQGADTQYF. In DNA form, the CDR3 reads TGTGCCAGCAGTTTATTTAGGGGACAGGGCGCAGATACGCAGTATTTT.

This chain joins TRBV11-2 and TRBJ2-5, with 15 bases identical to TRBD2. There are 17 residues in the CDR3. With V trimmed by 6 bases and J by 9 bases, 14 bases remained unmatched. The germline V gene encodes CDR1 SGHAT and CDR2 FQNNGV. DNA of the CDR3: TGTGCCAGCAGACCGGGACTAGCGGGAGGTCCTAGGGGGGCCCAGTACTTC. Encoded protein: CASRPGLAGGPRGAQYF.

The V call is TRBV10-1, the J call TRBJ2-2, with D maybe TRBD2 (5 bases). The CDR3 loop spans 15 amino acids. V lost 2 bases, J lost 6 bases, and 13 bases lay in between. Germline CDR1 and CDR2: WNHNN and SYGVQD (reference sequence). CDR3 bases: TGCGCCAGCAGTGAGGACGGCGGGTGGGCCGGGGAGCTGTTTTTT. This encodes CASSEDGGWAGELFF.

The chain recombines TRBV27 with TRBJ2-7, with D unclear. CDR1 and CDR2 (germline): MNHEY, SMNVEV (reference sequence). Trimming stripped 5 bases from V and 4 bases from J, with 9 bases between. This CDR3 is 12 amino acids long. CDR3 protein: CASSLAGYEQYF. The CDR3 DNA is TGTGCCAGCAGTCTCGCTGGGTACGAGCAGTACTTC.

The chain is built from TRBV7-9 and TRBJ2-1, with 10 bases identical to TRBD1. V dropped 5 bases and J dropped 13; count of bases not matched to a gene: 14. The CDR3 extends over 15 amino acids. Germline V gene lookup returns CDR1 SEHNR and CDR2 FQNEAQ (reference sequence). CDR3: CASSLTGTGVQDQFF. In DNA form, the CDR3 reads TGTGCCAGCAGCCTGACCGGGACAGGGGTCCAAGATCAGTTCTTC.

The V gene is TRBV4-1, the J gene TRBJ2-7; no clear D gene. The CDR3 is made up of 15 amino acids. V was cut by 4 bases and J by 2 bases, with 15 bases left in between. Germline-derived CDR1 and CDR2 are MGHRA and YSYEKL. Written as DNA, the CDR3 is TGCGCCAGCAGCCCCCTACCCGGGTCGCCCTACGAGCAGTACTTC. Translation gives CASSPLPGSPYEQYF.

The V and J genes are TRBV28 and TRBJ2-2; possible D gene TRBD2, 5 bases. The germline CDR1 and CDR2 sequences are MDHEN and SYDVKM. Trimming pared 7 bases from V and 4 bases from J, leaving 16 bases between. This CDR3 region has 15 residues. CDR3 DNA sequence: TGTGCCAGCATCAGGCCGGGGTCGGGCACCGGGGAGCTGTTTTTT. Translating it yields CASIRPGSGTGELFF.

This chain connects TRBV2 to TRBJ1-5; D not resolved. Germline-derived CDR1 and CDR2 are SNHLY and FYNNEI. The CDR3 is 11 residues long. V was cut by 5 bases and J by 9 bases, with 8 bases left in between. CDR3 bases: TGTGCCAGCAGTCCCCGGGGGCCCCAGCATTTT. Translating gives CASSPRGPQHF.

About this clone itself: Compared with germline, one end of the junction differs, possibly owing to a read error. The rearrangement uses TRBV10-3 and TRBJ2-3, with 9 bases that match TRBD2. Germline assignment: CDR1 ENHRY and CDR2 SYGVKD. CDR3 length equals 16 residues. The CDR3 sequence: CASSEGGAGGADTQYF. The DNA for the CDR3 is TGTGCCAGCAGTGAAGGGGGAGCGGGGGGAGCAGATACGCAGTATTTT.

This chain links TRBV5-4 with TRBJ2-7; D may be TRBD2 (6 bases). Germline loops: CDR1 SGHNT, CDR2 YYREEE (reference sequence). The length of the CDR3 is 13 residues. V was cut by 3 bases and J by 0 bases, with 7 bases left in between. CDR3 DNA: TGTGCCAGCAGCTCGGGGGACTCCTACGAGCAGTACTTC. This translates into CASSSGDSYEQYF.

V usage is TRBV14 and J usage is TRBJ2-5; perhaps TRBD1 as D (5 bases). Germline V CDR1 and CDR2: SGHDN, FVKESK. The CDR3 extends over 14 amino acids. V lost 0 bases and J 5 bases, leaving 10 bases between the germline ends. CDR3 sequence (DNA): TGTGCCAGCAGCCAAGATGGCCGACAGGAGACCCAGTACTTC. Residues: CASSQDGRQETQYF.

V usage is TRBV5-6 and J usage is TRBJ2-7; either TRBD1 or TRBD2 may fit D (5 bases each). This CDR3 region has 14 residues. Germline values: CDR1 SGHDT, CDR2 YYEEEE. The V end lost 3 bases, the J end lost 5 bases, and 15 bases lay between the germline ends. The CDR3 loop reads CASSYDRGFNEQYF. The CDR3 nucleotides are TGTGCCAGCAGCTACGACCGGGGCTTTAACGAGCAGTACTTC.